The text below deals with one TCR beta chain. The table lists this clonotype with many counts. Its antigen remains undetermined. Qualities for individual bases were not recorded, and no much larger clone is one base off. Interpreted using the paper, the time point label stands for: newly diagnosed GD, antithyroid drugs for less than 3 months. For both TCR sequencing and RNA sequencing, RNA was extracted from PBMCs in TRIzol. The diagnosis of Graves' disease was made according to American Thyroid Association guidelines. Patients were recruited from an endocrinology department in Xi'an, China. Each patient gave 8.5 to 9.5 milliliters of peripheral blood, collected in an EDTA anticoagulant tube. PBMCs were isolated by Ficoll Paque Plus density gradient separation without further T cell sorting. An Agilent 2100 Bioanalyzer and agarose gel were used to assess RNA quality, and a NanoDrop 2000 was used to measure RNA concentration.

The CDR3 has 14 amino acids, counting the end cysteine and phenylalanine. Left in the record is the CDR3 DNA by itself, 42 bases read in frame from the first base. Trimming at the junction amounts to 7 bases on V and 6 bases on J, and the germline ends lie 19 bases apart. As encoded in the germline V gene, CDR1 is SNHLY while CDR2 is FYNNEI. The record originates from a study of regulatory T cells in long-lasting Graves disease (dated by TCRdb to the early 2020s). With respect to the entire study: Patients with newly diagnosed Graves' disease had been on antithyroid drugs for under 3 months. Peripheral blood TCR sequencing and RNA sequencing compared persistent Graves' disease patients with newly diagnosed Graves' disease patients. The study was registered as a clinical trial and conducted in China. A total of roughly 33 samples were covered by TCR sequencing, comprising approximately 13 persistent and around 20 newly diagnosed Graves' disease patients. General study outcomes and caveats: Only the TCR beta chain was sequenced and analyzed. Patients with persistent disease shared more public clonotypes (fewer than 3,000) than newly diagnosed patients did (approximately 1,000). Persistent Graves' disease patients showed lower TCR Shannon entropy and fewer highly expanded clones than newly diagnosed patients, suggesting clonal expansion. Persistent disease showed preferential use of TRBV28, TRBJ1-2 and TRBJ2-5, whereas newly diagnosed disease favored TRBV20-1 and TRBJ2-1. As a limitation, the authors acknowledged that the small sample size may reduce accuracy. Only peripheral blood was studied, because thyroid tissue, the primary lesion, was inaccessible.

The library was built by means of multiplex PCR. Sequencer: Illumina HiSeq 4000. CDR3 regions were amplified by Arm-PCR with iRepertoire HTBI primers to construct TCR beta libraries. Before sequencing, the PCR products underwent gel purification. In the paper's pipeline: Gene usage analysis of CDR3 amino acid clonotypes relied on the 55 to 80 TRBV and 13 to 15 TRBJ segments identified across samples. COPE and FqMerger were used to merge the filtered high-quality paired reads into contigs. BLAST was used to align contigs to IMGT TRBV, TRBD and TRBJ reference genes, with CDR3 defined following IMGT. Highly expanded clones were defined as clonotypes with a frequency above 0.1%. Shannon entropy served as the measure of repertoire diversity, while the Gini coefficient captured V-J evenness. Public clonotypes were defined as clonotypes shared by more than one individual. Using fastp at Q25 and MiXCR, TCRdb reprocessed the public reads and kept productive beta chains. Identical CDR3 proteins give one entry, which carries the most common genes and DNA. The V and J calls, along with clone size, are taken from TCRdb and not from the paper's own processing. Here the sample has approximately 360,000 distinct CDR3 sequences; about an eighth occur a single time. In total, the top ten clones hold 15% to 20% of the sample.

Another study also made use of these data, one on T cells in Graves' hyperthyroidism and ophthalmopathy. As the second publication notes: Graves' hyperthyroidism was defined as stable when no progression to ophthalmopathy occurred over 18 months of follow-up. The hyperthyroidism patients were between 18 and 65 years old and newly diagnosed, with a disease duration of less than 2 months. The study excluded patients with uncontrolled infections, other autoimmune diseases, pregnancy or lactation. Diagnoses relied on clinical symptoms, serum thyroxine and TRAb, thyroid ultrasound and orbital computed tomography. For the first round of RT-PCR on the TCR CDR3, the HTBI primer set was used together with the Qiagen OneStep RT-PCR kit. Most expanded thyroid clonotypes (frequency above 0.001) were also detected in blood, a finding suggesting that blood repertoires may reflect thyroid immune responses. Ophthalmopathy was separated from stable hyperthyroidism by a 13 V-J signature model, with approximately 89% sensitivity and around 81% specificity obtained in cross-validation and 80%/75% obtained in testing. In validation, the model predicted progression to ophthalmopathy a median of about 6.8 months before onset, with approximately 68% sensitivity and roughly 79% specificity. To identify distinguishing TCR V-J signatures, a discovery cohort of around 98 patients was used, comprising 43 with Graves' ophthalmopathy and some 60 with stable Graves' hyperthyroidism. Prospective prediction of ophthalmopathy was tested in an independent validation cohort consisting of about 20 hyperthyroidism patients and 15 or so patients who later progressed to ophthalmopathy. The 95 to 100 discovery patients were randomly divided into training and test sets at a 7:3 ratio. Thyroid tissue and blood T-cell repertoires from six Graves' hyperthyroidism patients were also compared in the study. After sampling, hyperthyroidism patients received methimazole starting at 30 mg daily, and ophthalmopathy patients received high-dose intravenous methylprednisolone. A second multiplex PCR round built the libraries, followed by size selection and purification. Libraries were sequenced paired-end with 100 bp reads on an Illumina HiSeq2000. SOAPnuke was used to process the raw data, with reads discarded if the reads contained adapters or uncalled bases, had a mean Phred below 15, or lacked an exact constant-primer or identifier match. COPE v1.2.5 was used to merge the high-quality paired reads, and each unique nucleotide sequence was defined as a clonotype. Clonotypes were aligned to IMGT TRBV, TRBD and TRBJ reference segments using MiTCR v1.1. The analysis was restricted to V-J combinations with a frequency above 0.0001, which together covered 99% to 99.2% of the repertoires. The TCS score was defined as the ratio of F50 (clonal expansion) to E x V (chaos), calculated using BLOSUM62-based TCRdist between CDR3 peptides within each V-J. Welch's t-statistics and random forest reduced roughly 530 V-J features to about 13, which were used in a naive Bayes classifier (R e1071). Sample size was not statistically predetermined, and blinding of investigators to group allocation was not performed. TCR Vbeta CDR3 sequencing of roughly 140 peripheral blood samples (43 ophthalmopathy, 70 to 85 hyperthyroidism and 17 progressor patients) is reported in the paper.

The sequence came from a woman aged 18 to 35 with Graves disease. Donor details come from another sample of the same person, matched by shared clones. The V and J segments used are TRBV2 and TRBJ2-7; there is no confident call for the D gene. Material: peripheral blood mononuclear cells (PBMCs), obtained at new diagnosis, from a patient treated with antithyroid drugs. The nucleotides are TGTGCCAGCACGTTCGTGGTGGGGTGGGGCGAGCAGTACTTC. It is translated as CASTFVVGWGEQYF. With all but the CDR3 taken from the reference TRBV2 and TRBJ2-7 genes, the full variable domain is: EPEVTQTPSHQVTQMGQEVILRCVPISNHLYFYWYRQILGQKVEFLVSFYNNEISEKSEIFDDQFSVERPDGSNFTLKIRSTKLEDSAMYFCASTFVVGWGEQYFGPGTRLTVT.